This T cell receptor (beta chain) was profiled in a study of naive and memory T cell subsets. This clonotype was seen many times. What it binds is not known. Amplification of ligated cDNA took four PCR rounds with SP2 and nested alpha and beta constant primers. For blood and skin samples, reverse transcription used TCR alpha and beta constant primers. A single record per CDR3 protein comes from TCRdb applying MiXCR to the 5' RACE reads. Among about 62,000 distinct CDR3 sequences listed, more than 6.5% were seen once. Regarding the study as a whole: This RNA-based method may be sensitive to activation-related transcript changes.

An oligonucleotide containing a UMI was ligated to the 3' end of TCR cDNA. RNA was extracted from roughly 2.5 ml of whole blood of healthy adults. Cells were not sorted; total RNA input targeted about 1 to 1,100 ng. Germline lookup yields CDR1 LNHDA and CDR2 SQIVND (reference sequence). The V and J ends lost 5 bases and 5 bases, in that order; junction bases with no gene match: 7. The CDR3 runs to 15 residues. The chain links TRBV19 to TRBJ1-5; 9 bases fit TRBD1. This clonotype was sampled from a female donor in good health. Written as DNA, the CDR3 is TGTGCCAGTAGTTCGGGACAGGGAGGGGATCAGCCCCAGCATTTT. It encodes CASSSGQGGDQPQHF.